This T cell receptor (beta chain) was captured in a study of T cell clonality in common variable immunodeficiency. Study-wide findings and caveats: In common variable immunodeficiency, TCR beta chains reportedly carried fewer deletions and N-nucleotide insertions.

Sequencing input was equivalent genomic DNA from CVID and controls. Some clones are missing from TCRdb's copy, which holds only in-frame ones; the method was immunoSEQ multiplex PCR. The sample is made up of approximately 17,000 clones, none counted only once. Of CVID subjects, about 14 were female and fewer than 30 male, mean age roughly 40. Trimming took 6 bases from V and 6 from J, leaving 15 bases between them. CDR3 length: 14 residues. Germline CDR1 MNHEY, CDR2 SVGEGT. A remark on this clone: Its specificity is not known. The read gets to within 3 residues of the CDR3 end, and the germline J gene fills in the rest.

Sample: peripheral blood mononuclear cells. This receptor was obtained from a human donor with common variable immunodeficiency. The chain has TRBV6-2 or TRBV6-3 and TRBJ1-5, with a possible D match to TRBD1 (6 bases). The CDR3 spells CASSSTGIAQPQHF. CDR3 DNA, as far as it was read: TGTGCCAGCAGCTCTACAGGGATAGCTCAGCCC.